This T cell receptor beta chain is from a study of T cell responses to AZD1222 COVID-19 vaccine. Pooling was applied to second doses at about 4 or about 12 weeks. Generated by immunoSEQ multiplex PCR, the TCRdb table keeps only in-frame clones and is missing some. The sample holds over 130,000 clones; almost 90% are singletons and the top ten take approximately 1.8%. CDR1 is MDHEN and CDR2 is SYDVKM in the germline V gene. This CDR3 has 16 residues. Trimming left V 5 bases short and J 0 bases short, with 14 bases between. The chain recombines TRBV28 with TRBJ1-5, with D unresolved. The sample was peripheral blood, taken 28 days after the second AZD1222 dose. This TCR was sampled from an adult who received the AZD1222 COVID-19 vaccine. In DNA form, the CDR3 reads TGTGCCAGCAGTCCTGTCAGGAGACCTAGCAATCAGCCCCAGCATTTT. This translates into CASSPVRRPSNQPQHF.